One and the same sample provided the 2 T cell receptor beta chains below, sequenced in a study of T cell responses to AZD1222 COVID-19 vaccine. Sequencing was performed with immunoSEQ multiplex PCR; in TCRdb, only in-frame clones are kept and a portion is missing. This sample carries 45,000 or so clones, about nine tenths of them seen once, and the ten largest clones take approximately 37%. The input for sequencing was peripheral blood, taken 28 days after the second AZD1222 dose. These receptors came from an adult who received the AZD1222 COVID-19 vaccine.

This chain joins TRBV7-2 and TRBJ1-2; tentative D call: TRBD1 (5 bases). Germline lookup yields CDR1 SGHTA and CDR2 FQGNSA. V was pared by 5 bases and J by 4 bases, with 11 bases between. The CDR3 runs 13 residues. The CDR3, as DNA: TGTGCCAGCAGCGAGACAGCCCTCTATGGCTACACCTTC. This sequence encodes CASSETALYGYTF.

This chain links TRBV28 with TRBJ1-1; D is unresolved. Trimming pared 6 bases from V and 1 base from J, leaving 6 bases between. The CDR3 is 12 residues long. In germline, CDR1 is MDHEN, CDR2 SYDVKM. The CDR3 nucleotides are TGTGCCAGCAGCGTTGGGAACACTGAAGCTTTCTTT. Its protein is CASSVGNTEAFF. Looking up the rest from reference TRBV28 and TRBJ1-1 gives the full variable domain: DVKVTQSSRYLVKRTGEKVFLECVQDMDHENMFWYRQDPGLGLRLIYFSYDVKMKEKGDIPEGYSVSREKKERFSLILESASTNQTSMYLCASSVGNTEAFFGQGTRLTVV.